A single sample gave rise to the 13 T cell receptor beta chains below, sequenced in a study of shared clonotypes between healthy human individuals. Sequencing was performed with immunoSEQ multiplex PCR; in TCRdb, only in-frame clones are kept and a portion is missing. This sample has around 1.9 million clones, with just over 90% found just once. Cells designated naive CD8 were CD45RO-negative and were positively selected for CCR7, with terminally differentiated effector memory CD45RA+ cells excluded. The specimen was naive CD8+ T cells from PBMCs. The receptors shown here come from a man aged 18 to 35 in good health. Some clones in this sample may be carry-over from other donors' samples.

The chain joins TRBV19 to TRBJ1-5, with D possibly matching TRBD1 (5 bases). The CDR3 spans 14 residues. The V and J ends lost 3 bases and 3 bases respectively, with 9 bases between them. Per the germline V gene, CDR1 is LNHDA and CDR2 is SQIVND (reference sequence). CDR3 sequence: CASSIWDANQPQHF. As DNA, the CDR3 is TGTGCCAGTAGTATTTGGGACGCCAATCAGCCCCAGCATTTT.

CDR3 amino acids: CASSLVGAAEAFF. In nucleotides, the CDR3 is TGTGCCAGCAGCTTAGTGGGGGCCGCTGAAGCTTTCTTT. The rearrangement joins TRBV11-2 to TRBJ1-1; maybe TRBD1 (6 bases). This CDR3 has 13 amino acids. Germline CDR1 SGHAT, CDR2 FQNNGV. Trimming took 1 base from V and 6 from J, leaving 9 bases between them.

The genes are TRBV6-5 and TRBJ1-6; D remains unclear. Germline V gives CDR1 MNHEY, CDR2 SVGAGI. The CDR3 extends over 15 amino acids. Trimming shortened V by 6 bases and J by 5 bases, and 14 bases separated the two germline ends. In nucleotides, the CDR3 is TGTGCCAGCAGCCCTTACCGCGGGAATAATTCACCCCTCCACTTT. This encodes CASSPYRGNNSPLHF.

This chain connects TRBV9 to TRBJ2-2; D is possibly TRBD1 or TRBD2 (5 bases each). Between the trimmed V and J ends, which lost 7 bases and 0 bases, there was a span of 7 bases. The CDR3 is 13 residues long. CDR1 is SGDLS, CDR2 YYNGEE, per germline. CDR3 in DNA: TGTGCCAGCGAGGGGACGAACACCGGGGAGCTGTTTTTT. Its protein is CASEGTNTGELFF.

The chain recombines TRBV6-5 with TRBJ2-1; weak D call: TRBD2 (5 bases). V lost 0 bases to trimming and J lost 5 bases, with 11 bases between them. Germline V lookup: CDR1 MNHEY, CDR2 SVGAGI. The CDR3 is made up of 15 amino acids. The CDR3 protein is CASSYSISSNNEQFF. CDR3 nucleotide sequence: TGTGCCAGCAGTTACTCGATATCTAGCAACAATGAGCAGTTCTTC.

Details on this clone: The identical CDR3 is also encoded by other nucleotide sequences in the sample. The chain is built from TRBV28 and TRBJ2-7; D is perhaps TRBD2 (6 bases). CDR1 and CDR2 (germline): MDHEN, SYDVKM. Trimming pared 5 bases from V and 1 base from J, leaving 12 bases between. The CDR3 is 14 residues long. CDR3 coding DNA: TGTGCCAGCAGTCTTACGGGGGAATCCTACGAGCAGTACTTC. Its translation: CASSLTGESYEQYF.

The chain combines TRBV4-1 with TRBJ2-5, with a weak D call TRBD2 (5 bases). Matching the DNA end better, TRBJ2-7 makes the J call doubtful. The CDR3 runs 14 residues. Germline CDR1 is MGHRA and CDR2 is YSYEKL. CDR3 coding DNA: TGCGCCAGCAGCCACGACTGGGAGTCCTACGAGCAGTACTTC. As protein: CASSHDWESYEQYF.

The chain recombines TRBV13 with TRBJ2-1; perhaps TRBD1 as D (5 bases). This CDR3 region has 13 residues. The germline CDR1 and CDR2 sequences are PRHDT and FYEKMQ (reference sequence). Trimming took 8 bases from V and 7 from J, leaving 15 bases between them. The CDR3 DNA is TGTGCCAGCTCAGGGTTCTCAGCTAATGAGCAGTTCTTC. The encoded protein is CASSGFSANEQFF.

This clone was seen a single time. The chain employs TRBV11-2 and TRBJ1-2, with D uncertain. This CDR3 spans 15 amino acids. The V end was cut by 3 bases, the J end by 5 bases, with 16 bases between. Germline-derived CDR1 and CDR2 are SGHAT and FQNNGV. CDR3 residues: CASSFVTAIGYGYTF. The CDR3 nucleotides are TGTGCCAGCAGCTTTGTCACAGCTATAGGGTATGGCTACACCTTC.

The V and J genes are TRBV19 and TRBJ2-1; D uncertain. V was shortened by 2 bases and J by 4 bases, with 15 bases between the two germline ends. Germline V gene lookup returns CDR1 LNHDA and CDR2 SQIVND (reference sequence). This CDR3 spans 16 amino acids. The DNA for the CDR3 is TGTGCCAGTAGTATATCCCGAACCCCCCTATACAATGAGCAGTTCTTC. Protein product: CASSISRTPLYNEQFF.

This clone has just one count. The chain recombines TRBV7-2 with TRBJ2-7; D is possibly TRBD2 (5 bases). This CDR3 spans 14 amino acids. CDR1 is SGHTA and CDR2 is FQGNSA in the germline V gene. V dropped 5 bases and J dropped 3 bases, with 14 bases sitting between them. CDR3 DNA sequence: TGTGCCAGCAGCCGACCTGGGGAGATCTACGAGCAGTACTTC. Encoded protein: CASSRPGEIYEQYF.

In regard to this clone: One end of the junction is discordant with germline, which a read error may explain. Other DNA sequences in this specimen translate into the identical CDR3. The chain carries TRBV11-2 and TRBJ1-4; TRBD1 might be the D (6 bases). Germline V gene lookup returns CDR1 SGHAT and CDR2 FQNNGV. This CDR3 has 16 residues. The chain's CDR3 is CASSLVSTGRNEKLFF. DNA of the CDR3: TGTGCCAGCAGCTTAGTTTCGACAGGTCGAAATGAAAAACTGTTTTTC.

The V and J genes are TRBV5-4 and TRBJ1-1; the D is unclear. Germline V gives CDR1 SGHNT, CDR2 YYREEE (reference sequence). The V gene lost 1 base and the J gene lost 0 bases, with 7 bases spanning the gap. CDR3 size: 14 residues. CDR3 bases: TGTGCCAGCAGCTTGCCTCCGTTGAACACTGAAGCTTTCTTT. The encoded protein is CASSLPPLNTEAFF.